This TCR beta chain originates from a study of blood T cell repertoires in COVID-19. Germline values: CDR1 LNHNV, CDR2 YYDKDF (reference sequence). The CDR3 has 14 amino acids. The trim removed 3 bases at V and 5 bases at J, leaving 3 bases unmatched. The repertoire was sequenced with immunoSEQ multiplex PCR; TCRdb's copy has only in-frame clones and lacks some. The sample contains 200,000 to 250,000 clones, more than 75% of which appear only once. In its sample, this clone was seen a few times. The sequenced material came from peripheral blood. This receptor was obtained from a woman in her thirties or forties with acute or convalescent COVID-19. This rearrangement joins TRBV15 to TRBJ2-5; 10 nucleotides align to TRBD1. The CDR3 protein is CATSRDRGFETQYF. The CDR3 DNA follows: TGTGCCACCAGCAGGGACAGGGGGTTTGAGACCCAGTACTTC.